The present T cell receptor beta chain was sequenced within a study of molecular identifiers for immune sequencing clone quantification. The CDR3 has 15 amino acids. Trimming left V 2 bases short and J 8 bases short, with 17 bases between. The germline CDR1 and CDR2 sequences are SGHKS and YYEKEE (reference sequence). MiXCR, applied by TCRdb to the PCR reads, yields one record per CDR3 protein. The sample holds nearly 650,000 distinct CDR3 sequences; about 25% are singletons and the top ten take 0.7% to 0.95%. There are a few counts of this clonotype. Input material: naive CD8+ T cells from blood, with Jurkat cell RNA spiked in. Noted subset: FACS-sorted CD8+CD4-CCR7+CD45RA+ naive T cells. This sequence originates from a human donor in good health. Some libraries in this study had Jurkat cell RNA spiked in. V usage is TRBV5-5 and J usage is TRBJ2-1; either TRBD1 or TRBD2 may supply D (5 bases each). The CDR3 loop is CASSFGQGLGDEQFF. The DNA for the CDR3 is TGTGCCAGCAGCTTTGGCCAGGGTTTGGGGGATGAGCAGTTCTTC.